Presented here are 19 T cell receptor beta chains from one specimen sequenced in a study of human T cells and chemical hapten exposure. MiXCR was run by TCRdb on the RACE reads, yielding one entry per CDR3 protein. The table shows 150,000 to 200,000 distinct CDR3 sequences, with 30% occurring only once. Sample time point: pre-sensitization, week 0. Treatment in this sample: therapeutic diphenylcyclopropenone sensitization with weekly scalp DPC. The specimen comprised whole blood, sampled in connection with sensitization to the hapten diphenylcyclopropenone (DPC). Receptors originate from a woman aged 30 to 39 with alopecia areata. Some clones in this sample may be carry-over from other donors' samples.

The sample holds a few counts of this clonotype. The germline gene is not matched at one end of the junction; a read error may be the cause. V is TRBV5-6 and J is TRBJ1-2; D call uncertain. Germline V CDR1 and CDR2: SGHDT, YYEEEE. There are 11 residues in the CDR3. CDR3 bases: TGTGCCAGCAGCTTGGCAGGAACTTGGGGCTTC. Protein sequence: CASSLAGTWGF. The full variable domain, rest sourced from reference TRBV5-6 and TRBJ1-2, is DAGVTQSPTHLIKTRGQQVTLRCSPKSGHDTVSWYQQALGQGPQFIFQYYEEEERQRGNFPDRFSGHQFPNYSSELNVNALLLGDSALYLCASSLAGTWGFGSGTRLTVV.

The chain recombines TRBV5-5 with TRBJ1-5; a possible D gene is TRBD1 (5 bases). This CDR3 has 14 amino acids. The V and J ends lost 4 bases and 5 bases respectively, with 13 bases between them. Germline loops: CDR1 SGHKS, CDR2 YYEKEE (reference sequence). Here the CDR3 DNA reads TGTGCCAGCAGCACCACCCCAGGGTATCAGCCCCAGCATTTT. Its translation: CASSTTPGYQPQHF.

This clonotype has at least ten counts. The rearrangement links TRBV28 to TRBJ2-7; no clear D. This CDR3 spans 13 amino acids. Germline V CDR1 and CDR2: MDHEN, SYDVKM. Between the trimmed V and J ends, which lost 8 bases and 3 bases, there was a span of 14 bases. Here the CDR3 DNA reads TGTGCCAGCGGTACTCCAGCGCTCTACGAGCAGTACTTC. It encodes CASGTPALYEQYF.

This chain joins TRBV29-1 and TRBJ2-7; tentatively, D is TRBD1 (6 bases). Germline V gene lookup returns CDR1 SQVTM and CDR2 ANQGSEA. The V gene lost 3 bases and the J gene lost 3 bases, with 9 bases spanning the gap. The CDR3 length is 12 residues. CDR3 coding DNA: TGCAGCGTTGATGCAGGGGACTACGAGCAGTACTTC. Its protein is CSVDAGDYEQYF.

The chain links TRBV4-2 to TRBJ2-1; 7 nucleotides match TRBD2. Germline assignment: CDR1 LGHNA and CDR2 YNFKEQ. The CDR3 length is 15 residues. V shed 1 base, J shed 5 bases, and the junction held 5 bases outside the gene matches. CDR3 nucleotide sequence: TGTGCCAGCAGCCAAGTCCAGCGGGAACACAATGAGCAGTTCTTC. Translating gives CASSQVQREHNEQFF.

The rearrangement joins TRBV5-1 to TRBJ2-2, with TRBD2 matching 11 bases. Looked up from germline, CDR1 is SGHRS and CDR2 is YFSETQ. The J segment lost 7 bases and the V segment lost 2 bases, leaving 4 bases of the junction unmatched. This CDR3 region has 15 residues. This chain's CDR3 is CASSLLAGAVGELFF. The CDR3 nucleotides read TGCGCCAGCAGCTTACTAGCGGGAGCGGTCGGGGAGCTGTTTTTT.

The genes are TRBV7-2 and TRBJ2-5; 10 nucleotides align to TRBD2. V lost 4 bases, J lost 6 bases, and 5 bases stayed unmatched. Germline V gene lookup returns CDR1 SGHTA and CDR2 FQGNSA. This CDR3 is 14 amino acids long. CDR3 loop: CASSYPSGGKTQYF. The CDR3 DNA follows: TGTGCCAGCAGCTACCCTAGCGGGGGAAAGACCCAGTACTTC.

This clonotype was observed a few times. This chain uses TRBV29-1 with TRBJ2-7; D gene uncertain. Germline values: CDR1 SQVTM, CDR2 ANQGSEA. The CDR3 runs to 11 residues. V gave up 5 bases and J gave up 5 bases, with 10 bases separating them. CDR3: CSVSSTDEQYF. The CDR3 DNA reads TGCAGCGTTTCGTCTACCGACGAGCAGTACTTC.

This chain uses TRBV29-1 with TRBJ2-1; 9 nucleotides line up with TRBD2. The V segment lost 5 bases and the J segment 9 bases; nucleotides outside the gene matches: 11. Per germline, CDR1 SQVTM and CDR2 ANQGSEA. The CDR3 has 14 residues. The CDR3 DNA follows: TGCAGCGTTCGTTTTCCTAGCGGGAAAGTTGAGCAGTTCTTC. Protein product: CSVRFPSGKVEQFF.

V is TRBV24-1 and J is TRBJ1-5; 9 bases align to TRBD1. This CDR3 is built from 14 residues. Per germline, CDR1 KGHDR and CDR2 SFDVKD. V was pared by 4 bases and J by 9 bases, with 6 bases of the junction left unmatched. The CDR3 region has the DNA TGTGCCACCAGTGAGACAGGGGGGAATAGGCCCCAGCATTTT. It codes for CATSETGGNRPQHF.

This rearrangement joins TRBV5-1 to TRBJ1-1; D is unclear. V lost 3 bases, J lost 0 bases, and 15 bases lay in between. The CDR3 is 16 residues long. The germline V gene encodes CDR1 SGHRS and CDR2 YFSETQ. CDR3 coding DNA: TGCGCCAGCAGCTCATACCCGACGGATCTGAACACTGAAGCTTTCTTT. Protein: CASSSYPTDLNTEAFF.

Comment on this clonotype: With a much larger clone just one base away, this may be a read error. The chain uses TRBV29-1 and TRBJ1-1; D gene ambiguous. Germline V lookup: CDR1 SQVTM, CDR2 ANQGSEA. CDR3 length equals 12 residues. Trimming pared 7 bases from V and 2 bases from J, leaving 11 bases between. Written as DNA, the CDR3 is TGCAGCGGCCAACAAACTAACACTGAAGCTTTCTTT. Its translation: CSGQQTNTEAFF.

The chain uses TRBV6-2 or TRBV6-3 and TRBJ1-5; 8 nucleotides agree with TRBD1. Germline V gene data show CDR1 as MNHEY and CDR2 as SVGEGT. Trimming cost V 4 bases and J 7 bases; bases outside gene matches: 9. The CDR3 consists of 15 residues. The CDR3 here is CASSSLRQGTQPQHF. The CDR3 DNA reads TGTGCCAGCAGTTCCCTCCGACAGGGGACCCAGCCCCAGCATTTT.

The count of this clonotype is one. The rearrangement joins TRBV9 to TRBJ2-2; D remains ambiguous. The germline V gene encodes CDR1 SGDLS and CDR2 YYNGEE. This CDR3 region has 16 residues. Deletions cut 0 bases from V and 0 bases from J, with 9 bases between. The CDR3 DNA reads TGTGCCAGCAGCGTAGGAGGCAGATCGAACACCGGGGAGCTGTTTTTT. It encodes CASSVGGRSNTGELFF. Full variable domain (outside the CDR3, taken from reference TRBV9 and TRBJ2-2): DSGVTQTPKHLITATGQRVTLRCSPRSGDLSVYWYQQSLDQGLQFLIQYYNGEERAKGNILERFSAQQFPDLHSELNLSSLELGDSALYFCASSVGGRSNTGELFFGEGSRLTVL.

This clonotype has just a few counts. V and J are TRBV21-1 and TRBJ1-5. TRBV21-1 is shown as a pseudogene. This CDR3 is 18 amino acids long. The CDR3: CASSNIGVKEPFNQPQHF. CDR3 coding DNA: TGTGCCAGCAGCAACATTGGGGTGAAGGAGCCATTTAATCAGCCCCAGCATTTT.

The rearrangement links TRBV5-6 to TRBJ1-1; D not resolved. The V gene's germline CDR1 is SGHDT and CDR2 YYEEEE. V was shortened by 1 base and J by 4 bases, with 8 bases between the two germline ends. This CDR3 is built from 13 residues. Written as DNA, the CDR3 is TGTGCCAGCAGCTTGAGAGGGAGCACTGAAGCTTTCTTT. Translated: CASSLRGSTEAFF.

This chain connects TRBV29-1 to TRBJ1-2; 7 bases line up with TRBD1. J gave up 6 bases and V 4 bases, and 8 bases lay outside the gene matches. CDR1 and CDR2 (germline): SQVTM, ANQGSEA. The CDR3 length is 13 residues. CDR3 sequence: CSVGPIRGNGYTF. The CDR3 DNA sequence: TGCAGCGTTGGGCCCATCAGGGGGAATGGCTACACCTTC.

The chain couples TRBV28 to TRBJ1-4, with D tentatively TRBD1 (5 bases). CDR1 and CDR2 from the germline V gene are MDHEN and SYDVKM. This CDR3 region has 17 residues. V was pared by 7 bases and J by 3 bases, with 21 bases between. The CDR3 DNA is TGTGCCAGCACCAAAGGTCTTAGGGGACTTCCTAATGAAAAACTGTTTTTT. Its translation is CASTKGLRGLPNEKLFF.

In its sample, this clonotype was seen many times. CDR3 sequence reads: CASSLAGASTDTQYF. The CDR3 region has the DNA TGTGCCAGCAGCTTAGCGGGGGCCAGCACAGATACGCAGTATTTT. This chain links TRBV7-8 with TRBJ2-3; D possibly corresponds to TRBD1 (6 bases). CDR1 and CDR2 (germline): SGHVS, FQNEAQ. Deletions cut 0 bases from V and 0 bases from J, with 7 bases between. The CDR3 runs 15 residues.